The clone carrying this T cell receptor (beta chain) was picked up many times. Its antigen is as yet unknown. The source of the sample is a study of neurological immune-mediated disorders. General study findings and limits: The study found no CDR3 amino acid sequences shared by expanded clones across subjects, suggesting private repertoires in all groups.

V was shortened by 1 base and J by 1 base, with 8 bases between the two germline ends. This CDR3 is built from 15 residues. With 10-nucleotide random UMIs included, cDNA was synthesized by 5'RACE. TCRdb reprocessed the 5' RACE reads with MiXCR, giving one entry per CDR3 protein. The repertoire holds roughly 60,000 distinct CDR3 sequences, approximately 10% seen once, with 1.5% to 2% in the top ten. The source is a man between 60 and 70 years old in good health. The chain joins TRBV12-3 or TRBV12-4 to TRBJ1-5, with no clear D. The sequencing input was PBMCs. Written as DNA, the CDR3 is TGTGCCAGCAGTTTAGAAAGGTTAAGCAATCAGCCCCAGCATTTT. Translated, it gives CASSLERLSNQPQHF.